This T cell receptor beta chain was observed in a study of T-cell memory formation after mild COVID-19 (dated by TCRdb to about 2021). A note on the overall study: Most TCR sequence clusters were specific to one of the two donors. In a couple of donors, T-cell clones that expanded and contracted after mild COVID-19 were followed by sequencing TCRalpha and TCRbeta repertoires longitudinally. Two young, previously healthy adult volunteers made up the cohort, one male and one female. What the work shows at the level of the full study, not this receptor alone: Clones contracting from day 15 to 85 had balanced CD4/CD8 phenotypes, while a second wave expanding from day 15 to 37 was biased towards CD4+. Some responding clones were detected in pre-infection memory, suggesting pre-existing cross-reactive memory T cells joined the SARS-CoV-2 response. SARS-CoV-2 specificity was not confirmed for the second-wave clones peaking on day 37. Contracting CD4+ clones were found mainly in CM and EM memory subsets, while CD8+ clones were enriched in EMRA. The study included only a couple of mild cases, and larger cohorts that include severe cases with pre-infection samples were judged to be necessary.

The run used an Illumina NovaSeq 6000. TCRalpha and TCRbeta cDNA libraries were constructed by 5'RACE with constant-segment primers, with sample barcodes and unique molecular identifiers being introduced. RNA was extracted from every sample with Trizol reagent. Amplification of the libraries took two PCR steps, and the second step added a second sample barcode plus Illumina TruSeq adapters. Sequencing of the libraries was done on an Illumina NovaSeq, producing 2 x 150 bp paired-end reads. In the source study's methods: The reads were demultiplexed and collapsed into UMI-guided consensus sequences using migec v1.2.7. Using mixcr v2.1.11, UMI consensuses were aligned to TRA and TRB V and J templates and then assembled into clonotypes. Expanded or contracted clonotypes were those called significant by both edgeR and NoisET, with noise models trained on biological replicates. For edgeR calls, the thresholds were a false discovery rate-adjusted p below 0.01 and a log2 fold-change of 1. PCA with hierarchical clustering of max-normalized trajectories of the 1000 most abundant clonotypes was used as exploratory dynamics analysis. The CD4 or CD8 phenotype of responding clones was assigned using the separately sequenced CD4+ and CD8+ repertoires. TCRdb took the public reads, trimmed them with fastp at Q25, ran MiXCR for clone calling and kept in-frame beta chains. Rows are combined by CDR3 protein, so each entry shows the most common genes and DNA. The V and J calls shown here were made by TCRdb, not taken from the authors' results. The sample table holds over 95,000 distinct CDR3 sequences, of which about a fifth were seen once. The ten biggest clones cover around 40% of the sample.

Note on this clonotype: The antigen it binds to is not known. No base quality information exists; no much larger clone differs at one position.

Ficoll-Paque density gradient centrifugation was the method used to isolate PBMCs. The sequencing sample was made of PBMCs or a T cell subset sorted from them (not recorded which). The sequence was collected from a man younger than 35 who had mild COVID-19 (a few samples of this study predate the infection). The sample titles of this study are shuffled in the database, so cell type and time point are left out; the donor was told from shared clones.

The sequenced DNA is TGTGCCAGCAGCGTAGGGGGGGCCCTCACAGATACGCAGTATTTT. This is translated as CASSVGGALTDTQYF. Recombination linked TRBV9 to TRBJ2-3; the D gene is possibly TRBD1 or TRBD2, with 6 bases matching each. The CDR3 spans 15 residues, from the cysteine through the phenylalanine. Kept here is only the CDR3 DNA, which spans 45 bases and is read in frame from base 1. The V and J ends are trimmed by 0 bases and 2 bases, leaving 10 bases between them. The germline V gene yields SGDLS for CDR1 and YYNGEE for CDR2.